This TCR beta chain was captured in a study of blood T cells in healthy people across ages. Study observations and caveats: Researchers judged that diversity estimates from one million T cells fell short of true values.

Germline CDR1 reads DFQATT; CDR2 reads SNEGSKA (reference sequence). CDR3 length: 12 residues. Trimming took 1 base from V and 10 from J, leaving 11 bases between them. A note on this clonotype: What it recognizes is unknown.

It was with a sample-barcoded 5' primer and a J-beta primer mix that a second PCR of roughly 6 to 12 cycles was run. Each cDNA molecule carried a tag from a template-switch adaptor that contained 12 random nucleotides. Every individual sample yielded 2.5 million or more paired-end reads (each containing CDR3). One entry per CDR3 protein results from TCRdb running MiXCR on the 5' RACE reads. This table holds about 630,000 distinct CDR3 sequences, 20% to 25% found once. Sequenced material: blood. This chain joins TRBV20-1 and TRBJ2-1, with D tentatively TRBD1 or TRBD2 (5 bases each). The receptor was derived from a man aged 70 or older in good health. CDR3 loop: CSARVGPGEQFF. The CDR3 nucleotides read TGCAGTGCTAGAGTGGGACCTGGAGAGCAGTTCTTC.